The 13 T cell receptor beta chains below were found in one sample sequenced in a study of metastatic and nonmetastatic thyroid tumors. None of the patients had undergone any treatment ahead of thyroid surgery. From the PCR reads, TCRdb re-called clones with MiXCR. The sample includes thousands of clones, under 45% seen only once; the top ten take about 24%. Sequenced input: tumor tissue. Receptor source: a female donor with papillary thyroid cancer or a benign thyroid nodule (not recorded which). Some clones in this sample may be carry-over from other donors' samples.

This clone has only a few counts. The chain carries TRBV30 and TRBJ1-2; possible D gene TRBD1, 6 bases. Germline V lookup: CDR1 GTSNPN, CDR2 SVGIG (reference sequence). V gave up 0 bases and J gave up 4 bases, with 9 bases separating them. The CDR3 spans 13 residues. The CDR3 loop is CAWSVTGTYGYTF. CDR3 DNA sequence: TGTGCCTGGAGTGTAACAGGGACCTATGGCTACACCTTC. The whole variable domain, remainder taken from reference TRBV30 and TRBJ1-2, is SQTIHQWPATLVQPVGSPLSLECTVEGTSNPNLYWYRQAAGRGLQLLFYSVGIGQISSEVPQNLSASRPQDRQFILSSKKLLLSDSGFYLCAWSVTGTYGYTFGSGTRLTVV.

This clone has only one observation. The CDR3 loop is CASSVGVAGRYEQYF. As DNA, the CDR3 is TGTGCCAGCAGCGTAGGGGTAGCGGGAAGGTACGAGCAGTACTTC. This rearrangement joins TRBV9 to TRBJ2-7; 8 bases align to TRBD2. This CDR3 spans 15 amino acids. Germline lookup yields CDR1 SGDLS and CDR2 YYNGEE. V lost 0 bases and J lost 4; bases outside the gene matches: 6.

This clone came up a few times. CDR3 loop: CASKAAGENYGYTF. Here the CDR3 DNA reads TGTGCCAGCAAAGCCGCAGGGGAAAACTATGGCTACACCTTC. The chain joins TRBV25-1 to TRBJ1-2, with a weak D call TRBD1 (6 bases). V was clipped by 7 bases and J by 2 bases, with 14 bases between them. The CDR3 sequence is 14 residues long. Germline-derived CDR1 and CDR2 are MGHDK and SYGVNS.

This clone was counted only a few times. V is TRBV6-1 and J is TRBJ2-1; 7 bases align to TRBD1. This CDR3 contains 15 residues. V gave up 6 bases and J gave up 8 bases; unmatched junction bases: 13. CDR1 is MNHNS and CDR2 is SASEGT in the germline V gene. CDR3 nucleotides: TGTGCCAGCAGCCGAGGGGGCGATTCGGCGTATGAGCAGTTCTTC. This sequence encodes CASSRGGDSAYEQFF.

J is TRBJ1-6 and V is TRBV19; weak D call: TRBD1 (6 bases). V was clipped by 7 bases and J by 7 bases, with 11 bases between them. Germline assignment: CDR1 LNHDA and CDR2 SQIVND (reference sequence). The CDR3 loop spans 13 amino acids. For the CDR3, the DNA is TGTGCCAGTACCACAGGGTGGAATTCACCCCTCCACTTT. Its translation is CASTTGWNSPLHF.

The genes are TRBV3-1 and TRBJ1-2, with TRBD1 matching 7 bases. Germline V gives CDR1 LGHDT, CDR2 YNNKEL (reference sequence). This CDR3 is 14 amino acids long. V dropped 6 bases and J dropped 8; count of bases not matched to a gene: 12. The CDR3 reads CASRQRDREGGYTF. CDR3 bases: TGTGCCAGCAGACAGAGAGACAGGGAGGGCGGCTACACCTTC. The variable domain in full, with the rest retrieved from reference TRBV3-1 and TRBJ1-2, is DTAVSQTPKYLVTQMGNDKSIKCEQNLGHDTMYWYKQDSKKFLKIMFSYNNKELIINETVPNRFSPKSPDKAHLNLHINSLELGDSAVYFCASRQRDREGGYTFGSGTRLTVV.

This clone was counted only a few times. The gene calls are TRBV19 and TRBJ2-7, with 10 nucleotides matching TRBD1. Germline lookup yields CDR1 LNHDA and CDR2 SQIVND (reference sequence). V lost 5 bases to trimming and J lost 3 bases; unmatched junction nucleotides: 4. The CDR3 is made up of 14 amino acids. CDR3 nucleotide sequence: TGTGCCAGTAGTGCAGGGACAGGGGTCTACGAGCAGTACTTC. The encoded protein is CASSAGTGVYEQYF. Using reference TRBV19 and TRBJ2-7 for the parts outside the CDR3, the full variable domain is DGGITQSPKYLFRKEGQNVTLSCEQNLNHDAMYWYRQDPGQGLRLIYYSQIVNDFQKGDIAEGYSVSREKKESFPLTVTSAQKNPTAFYLCASSAGTGVYEQYFGPGTRLTVT.

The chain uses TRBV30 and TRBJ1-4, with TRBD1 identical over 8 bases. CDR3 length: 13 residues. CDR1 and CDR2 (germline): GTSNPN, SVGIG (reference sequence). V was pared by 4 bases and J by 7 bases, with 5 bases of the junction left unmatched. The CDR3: CAWITGGGEKLFF. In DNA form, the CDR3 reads TGTGCCTGGATCACAGGGGGAGGTGAAAAACTGTTTTTT.

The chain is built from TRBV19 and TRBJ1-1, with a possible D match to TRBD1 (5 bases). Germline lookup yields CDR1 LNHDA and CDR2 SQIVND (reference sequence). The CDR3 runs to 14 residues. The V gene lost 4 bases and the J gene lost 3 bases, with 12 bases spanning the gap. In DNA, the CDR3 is TGTGCCAGTAGTAGGGGGACGGAGGACACTGAAGCTTTCTTT. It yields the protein CASSRGTEDTEAFF.

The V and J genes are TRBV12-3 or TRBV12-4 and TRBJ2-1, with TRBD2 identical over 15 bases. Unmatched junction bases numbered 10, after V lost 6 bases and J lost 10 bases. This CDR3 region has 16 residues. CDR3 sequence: CASSFRTSGRAREQFF. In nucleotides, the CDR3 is TGTGCCAGCAGCTTCAGGACTAGCGGGAGGGCCAGGGAGCAGTTCTTC.

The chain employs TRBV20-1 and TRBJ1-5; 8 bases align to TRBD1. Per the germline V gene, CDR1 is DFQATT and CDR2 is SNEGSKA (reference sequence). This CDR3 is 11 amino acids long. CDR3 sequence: CQETGGQPQHF. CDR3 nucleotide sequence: TGCCAGGAAACAGGGGGTCAGCCCCAGCATTTT.

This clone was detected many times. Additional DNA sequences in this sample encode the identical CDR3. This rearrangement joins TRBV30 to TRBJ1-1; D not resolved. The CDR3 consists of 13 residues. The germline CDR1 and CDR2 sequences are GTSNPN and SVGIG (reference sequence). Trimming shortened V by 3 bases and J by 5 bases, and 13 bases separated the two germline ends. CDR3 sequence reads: CAWRGKGWTEAFF. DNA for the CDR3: TGTGCCTGGAGGGGGAAGGGATGGACTGAAGCTTTCTTT.

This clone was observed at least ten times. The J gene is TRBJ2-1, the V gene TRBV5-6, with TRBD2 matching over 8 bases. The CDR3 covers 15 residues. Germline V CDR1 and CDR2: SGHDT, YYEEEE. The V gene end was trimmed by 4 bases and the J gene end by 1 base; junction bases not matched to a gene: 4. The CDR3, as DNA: TGTGCCAGCAGCCCGGCTAGCGGGTCCTACAATGAGCAGTTCTTC. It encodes CASSPASGSYNEQFF.